A single T cell receptor (beta chain) is shown here with its context. Germline values: CDR1 SNHLY, CDR2 FYNNEI. Trimming took off 3 bases at V and 9 bases at J, with 18 bases between the two ends. The CDR3 consists of 15 residues. These data originate in a study of blood T cell repertoires in COVID-19. Study at large: Donors in the United States, Italy and Spain gave samples during acute or convalescent COVID-19.

Assay: immunoSEQ multiplex PCR; the TCRdb copy retains only in-frame clones and omits some. The sample includes about 150,000 clones, roughly nine tenths of them seen just once. The chain uses TRBV2 and TRBJ2-1; a possible D gene is TRBD2 (6 bases). Input material: peripheral blood. The receptor comes from a woman in her thirties or forties with acute or convalescent COVID-19. The DNA for the CDR3 is TGTGCCAGCAGTGACTCCGGGGGAGTCGGGATTGAGCAGTTCTTC. Amino acid sequence: CASSDSGGVGIEQFF. Full variable domain (outside the CDR3, taken from reference TRBV2 and TRBJ2-1): EPEVTQTPSHQVTQMGQEVILRCVPISNHLYFYWYRQILGQKVEFLVSFYNNEISEKSEIFDDQFSVERPDGSNFTLKIRSTKLEDSAMYFCASSDSGGVGIEQFFGPGTRLTVL.